This record looks at one T cell receptor (beta chain) sequence and its context. At one end the junction does not follow the germline gene, possibly because of a read error. TCRdb's copy holds only in-frame clones and misses some; the assay was immunoSEQ multiplex PCR. The sample lists 90,000 to 100,000 clones; 70% to 90% were seen once. The entry originates in a study of OX40 agonist ivuxolimab in advanced cancers. Whole-study context: Dose-escalation patients' cancers were hepatocellular carcinoma, melanoma, renal cell or head and neck cancer.

CDR1 SGHRS and CDR2 YFSETQ come from the germline V gene. There are 16 residues in the CDR3. Autoimmune disease history or systemic immunosuppression led to patient exclusion. Blood got drawn at baseline, again on cycle 4 day 1, and then on cycle 7 day 1. The TCR comes from an adult with an advanced solid tumor such as melanoma, head and neck, liver or kidney cancer. The sequenced sample was CD4+ or CD8+ T cells sorted from blood, obtained in a trial of the OX40 agonist ivuxolimab. V and J are TRBV5-1 and TRBJ2-7, with 11 positions matching TRBD2. The CDR3 coding sequence is TGCGCCAGCAGCCCCTTGACTAGCGGGACTTCCTCCGAGCAGTACTTC. Translation gives CASSPLTSGTSSEQYF.